The clone carrying this T cell receptor (beta chain) was detected once. This sample was included in a study of blood T cell repertoires in COVID-19. At the level of the study: Nucleic acid was either cDNA or gDNA, and it came from T cells, B-cell-depleted T cells, or PBMCs.

V lost 2 bases and J lost 7; bases outside the gene matches: 11. The CDR3 totals 16 residues. Germline V CDR1 and CDR2: SGHAT, FQNNGV. The protocol was immunoSEQ multiplex PCR, while the TCRdb copy is restricted to in-frame clones and leaves out a portion. The repertoire has 160,000 or so clones, about four fifths of them found once; the top ten carry 8% to 13%. Specimen: peripheral blood. This chain connects TRBV11-2 to TRBJ2-1, with 7 positions matching TRBD1. The receptor was isolated from a man in his sixties with active or convalescent COVID-19. This CDR3 reads CASSLNPGQNGNEQFF. DNA of the CDR3: TGTGCCAGCAGCTTAAATCCGGGACAGAATGGGAATGAGCAGTTCTTC. Complete variable domain (other parts from reference TRBV11-2 and TRBJ2-1): EAGVAQSPRYKIIEKRQSVAFWCNPISGHATLYWYQQILGQGPKLLIQFQNNGVVDDSQLPKDRFSAERLKGVDSTLKIQPAKLEDSAVYLCASSLNPGQNGNEQFFGPGTRLTVL.